Below, 9 T cell receptor beta chains from the same sample are listed, as sequenced in a study of T cells in Graves' hyperthyroidism and ophthalmopathy. TCR beta CDR3 region amplification was performed from RNA transcripts. First-round RT-PCR with HTBI primers amplified the TCR CDR3 region. Using its own MiXCR run on the multiplex PCR reads, TCRdb lists one record per CDR3 protein. The data contain around 600,000 distinct CDR3 sequences, about 45% of them singletons. Specimen: peripheral blood or thyroid tissue (not recorded which). These receptors were obtained from an adult man with Graves' disease, either hyperthyroidism or ophthalmopathy (not recorded which).

This clonotype was seen more than once but under ten times. This chain links TRBV7-2 with TRBJ1-2; weak D call: TRBD1 (6 bases). The germline CDR1 and CDR2 sequences are SGHTA and FQGNSA. CDR3 size: 15 residues. V dropped 5 bases and J dropped 2 bases, with 15 bases sitting between them. CDR3 sequence: CASSLGHTYNYGYTF. Here the CDR3 DNA reads TGTGCCAGCAGCCTGGGACATACTTACAACTATGGCTACACCTTC.

The chain recombines TRBV20-1 with TRBJ1-6; D not resolved. This CDR3 is built from 14 residues. Germline lookup yields CDR1 DFQATT and CDR2 SNEGSKA (reference sequence). The V end was cut by 1 base, the J end by 8 bases, with 12 bases between. CDR3 in amino acids: CSARVDNWDSPLHF. The CDR3 DNA is TGCAGTGCTAGAGTAGACAATTGGGATTCACCCCTCCACTTT.

This clonotype turned up a few times. The chain joins TRBV7-9 to TRBJ2-2, with D possibly being TRBD1 (5 bases). V gave up 2 bases and J gave up 7 bases, with 8 bases separating them. The germline V gene encodes CDR1 SEHNR and CDR2 FQNEAQ (reference sequence). The length of the CDR3 is 13 residues. CDR3 loop: CASSLRTLGELFF. The CDR3 coding sequence is TGTGCCAGCAGCTTAAGGACACTCGGGGAGCTGTTTTTT. Drawing the rest from reference TRBV7-9 and TRBJ2-2, the complete variable domain is DTGVSQNPRHKITKRGQNVTFRCDPISEHNRLYWYRQTLGQGPEFLTYFQNEAQLEKSRLLSDRFSAERPKGSFSTLEIQRTEQGDSAMYLCASSLRTLGELFFGEGSRLTVL.

The rearrangement uses TRBV7-6 and TRBJ2-5; 11 bases map to TRBD1. V was pared by 6 bases and J by 6 bases, with 12 bases of the junction left unmatched. The germline V gene has CDR1 SGHVS and CDR2 FNYEAQ. The CDR3 has 16 amino acids. CDR3 DNA sequence: TGTGCCAGCAGGGCCGGACAGGGGGCGCCGATGAAGACCCAGTACTTC. Its protein is CASRAGQGAPMKTQYF. Using reference TRBV7-6 and TRBJ2-5 for the parts outside the CDR3, the full variable domain is GAGVSQSPRYKVTKRGQDVALRCDPISGHVSLYWYRQALGQGPEFLTYFNYEAQQDKSGLPNDRFSAERPEGSISTLTIQRTEQRDSAMYRCASRAGQGAPMKTQYFGPGTRLLVL.

The gene calls are TRBV15 and TRBJ1-4; D is perhaps TRBD1 (5 bases). The V and J ends lost 1 base and 8 bases respectively, with 14 bases between them. Germline lookup yields CDR1 LNHNV and CDR2 YYDKDF (reference sequence). The CDR3 runs 15 residues. The chain's CDR3 is CATSRVLDIDEKLFF. The CDR3 DNA reads TGTGCCACCAGCAGAGTGCTGGACATTGACGAAAAACTGTTTTTT.

This clonotype was seen many times. This rearrangement joins TRBV24-1 to TRBJ1-2; 8 bases are shared with TRBD1. This CDR3 region has 14 residues. With 5 bases clipped from V and 5 bases from J, the junction kept 6 bases outside the gene matches. Looked up from germline, CDR1 is KGHDR and CDR2 is SFDVKD. The chain's CDR3 is CATSGMDRAYGYTF. The CDR3 DNA follows: TGTGCCACCAGTGGGATGGACAGGGCTTATGGCTACACCTTC.

Points on this clonotype: Germline is not matched at one junction end, which may reflect a read error. The chain couples TRBV10-3 to TRBJ1-1, with D hard to call. Germline values: CDR1 ENHRY, CDR2 SYGVKD. This CDR3 is 14 amino acids long. CDR3 in amino acids: CASSPLAGGSEAFF. CDR3 DNA: TGTGCCAGCAGTCCCCTGGCGGGTGGCAGTGAAGCTTTCTTT.

This chain links TRBV3-1 with TRBJ1-3; D not resolved. Trimming took 2 bases from V and 7 from J, leaving 12 bases between them. Germline CDR1 LGHDT, CDR2 YNNKEL (reference sequence). This CDR3 is 14 amino acids long. In DNA, the CDR3 is TGTGCCAGCAGCCAATCATTGGTTGCTAACACCATATATTTT. This translates into CASSQSLVANTIYF.

The V gene is TRBV2, the J gene TRBJ1-6; tentative D call: TRBD1 (5 bases). Germline V gene data show CDR1 as SNHLY and CDR2 as FYNNEI. Trimming pared 5 bases from V and 8 bases from J, leaving 10 bases between. This CDR3 comprises 13 residues. The CDR3 nucleotides read TGTGCCAGCAGTCGGGGCCGGGATTCACCCCTCCACTTT. Translating it yields CASSRGRDSPLHF.